This TCR beta chain was sequenced during a study of Graves' ophthalmopathy and Graves' hyperthyroidism. Findings and limits, study-wide: Blood samples also showed most expanded thyroid clonotypes exceeding 0.001 frequency.

Amplification targeted the TCR beta CDR3 regions, with RNA transcripts as the source material. Second-round multiplex PCR came after first-round RT-PCR with HTBI primers. MiXCR was run by TCRdb on the multiplex PCR reads, yielding one entry per CDR3 protein. Here the sample spans 580,000 or so distinct CDR3 sequences, 35% to 40% being singletons. Other autoimmune disease, uncontrolled infection, pregnancy and lactation led to exclusion. Thyroid ultrasound, orbital computed tomography, TRAb, serum thyroxine and clinical symptoms formed the basis of diagnosis. This clonotype was detected many times. The antigen remains undetermined. The TCR comes from an adult man with Graves' hyperthyroidism. The sample taken for sequencing was peripheral blood or thyroid tissue (not recorded which).

CDR3 residues: CSASSGQGYNSPLHF. The DNA for the CDR3 is TGCAGTGCTAGCTCCGGACAGGGCTATAATTCACCCCTCCACTTT. The V and J genes are TRBV20-1 and TRBJ1-6, with TRBD1 matching 8 bases. V dropped 3 bases and J dropped 3; count of bases not matched to a gene: 4. From germline, CDR1 is DFQATT and CDR2 SNEGSKA (reference sequence). The CDR3 sequence is 15 residues long.